The clone carrying this T cell receptor beta chain was seen repeatedly, ten times or more. Its antigen is currently unknown. J gave up 4 bases and V 3 bases, and 1 base lay outside the gene matches. This CDR3 region has 14 residues. Germline V gene sequence: CDR1 SGHTA, CDR2 FQGTGA. The sample is drawn from a study of blood T cells in healthy people across ages. Findings and caveats of the study: With age, beta diversity per million T cells declined roughly linearly, significantly by about 40. Unknown donor CMV status possibly confounded expanded clonotype changes.

The authors ran a second PCR of about 6 to 11 cycles using a sample-barcoded 5' primer and a J-beta primer mix. MiXCR was run by TCRdb on the 5' RACE reads, yielding one entry per CDR3 protein. The sample has hundreds of thousands of distinct CDR3 sequences; about 34% are singletons. This chain uses TRBV7-3 with TRBJ2-3; 10 nucleotides match TRBD2. Source material: blood. This clonotype originated in a woman of 80 years or more in good health. The CDR3 sequence: CASSFSGGPDTQYF. In DNA form, the CDR3 reads TGTGCCAGCAGCTTTAGCGGGGGGCCAGATACGCAGTATTTT.